This TCR beta chain is from a study of blood T cells in healthy people across ages. V was cut by 6 bases and J by 11 bases, with 20 bases left in between. The CDR3 is 13 residues long. Germline CDR1 is SGHRS and CDR2 is YFSETQ. PCR was performed a second time for about 7 to 12 cycles using a sample-barcoded 5' primer and a J-beta primer mix. MiXCR, run by TCRdb on the 5' RACE reads, gives a single entry per CDR3 protein. The repertoire holds about 1.8 million distinct CDR3 sequences, with just under 50% as singletons. The V call is TRBV5-1, the J call TRBJ2-5, with no clear D. This clonotype was obtained from a middle-aged woman in good health. Input material: blood. In DNA form, the CDR3 reads TGCGCCAGCATTGGAGACACGTACAATGAGCAGTACTTC. Translating it yields CASIGDTYNEQYF.